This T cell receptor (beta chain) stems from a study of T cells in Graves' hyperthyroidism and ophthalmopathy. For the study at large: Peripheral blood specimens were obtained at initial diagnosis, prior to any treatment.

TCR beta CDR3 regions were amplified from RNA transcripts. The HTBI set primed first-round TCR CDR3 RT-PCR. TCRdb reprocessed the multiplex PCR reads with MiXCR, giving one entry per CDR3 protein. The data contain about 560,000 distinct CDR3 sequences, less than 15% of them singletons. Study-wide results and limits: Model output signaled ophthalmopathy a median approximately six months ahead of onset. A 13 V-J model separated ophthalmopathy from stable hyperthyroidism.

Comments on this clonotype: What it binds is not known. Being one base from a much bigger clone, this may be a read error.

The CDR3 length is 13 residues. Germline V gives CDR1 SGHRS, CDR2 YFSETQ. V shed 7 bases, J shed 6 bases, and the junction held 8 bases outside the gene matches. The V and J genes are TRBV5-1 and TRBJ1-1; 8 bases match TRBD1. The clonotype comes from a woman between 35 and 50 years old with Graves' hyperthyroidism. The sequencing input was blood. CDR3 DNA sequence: TGCGCCAGCCGGACAGGGATCAACGCTGAAGCTTTCTTT. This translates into CASRTGINAEAFF.